This T cell receptor (beta chain) is from a study of T cell clonotyping in hematopoietic cell transplantation. Overall study results and limits: After transplant, recipient diversity fell while pathologically expanded clonotypes grew through day 180.

Measured with immunoSEQ multiplex PCR; TCRdb has only the in-frame clones, and not every one. The sample lists 17,000 or so clones, about 93% occurring once. As to this clone: What it binds is not known. Sequence at one end of the junction differs from germline and may be a read error.

The specimen was peripheral blood mononuclear cells. The receptor was derived from a man aged 40-49 years in good health. Some clones in this sample may be carry-over from other donors' samples.

The CDR3 DNA sequence: TGTGCCAGTAGTTCCGATGCGGGAGGGCCCGTCTTC. Translating gives CASSSDAGGPVF. This chain joins TRBV19 and TRBJ2-1; TRBD2 agrees at 9 bases. Germline V gives CDR1 LNHDA, CDR2 SQIVND (reference sequence). The CDR3 is made up of 12 amino acids.